This T cell receptor (beta chain) originates from a study of T-cell memory formation after mild COVID-19. Overall study context: TCR clusters mostly belonged to single donors. Regarding the study as a whole: The finding that pre-infection memory included some responding clones suggested that cross-reactive memory joined.

As concerns this clonotype: What it binds is unknown.

TCRdb used MiXCR to reprocess the 5' RACE reads, holding one entry per CDR3 protein. Of about 340,000 distinct CDR3 sequences detected, approximately 16% appear once; the ten largest clones hold around 20%. CDR1 and CDR2 (germline): SGDLS, YYNGEE. V was clipped by 3 bases and J by 7 bases; unmatched bases: 11. This CDR3 spans 15 amino acids. The gene calls are TRBV9 and TRBJ2-7, with 9 bases identical to TRBD1. Sequencing used PBMCs or a T cell subset sorted from them (not recorded which). The TCR comes from a man between 18 and 29 years old who had mild COVID-19 (a few samples of this study predate the infection). Cell type and time point are not known. The CDR3 region is CASSGGTGSLGEQYF. CDR3 DNA: TGTGCCAGCAGCGGGGGGACAGGGTCCCTTGGGGAGCAGTACTTC.